Sequencing of this TCR beta chain was carried out in a study of neurological immune-mediated disorders. Between the trimmed V and J ends, which lost 4 bases and 1 base, there was a span of 8 bases. Per the germline V gene, CDR1 is SNHLY and CDR2 is FYNNEI. The CDR3 runs 13 residues. This clonotype was observed many times. Antigen unknown. Overall study results and limits: The multiple sclerosis repertoire cluster had no clinical or MRI correlate. The expanded clones of different subjects shared no CDR3 amino acid sequences (suggesting private repertoires in all groups).

TCRdb analysed the 5' RACE reads with MiXCR anew, one entry per CDR3 protein. Of around 46,000 distinct CDR3 sequences listed, 3.5% to 5.5% are singletons. The source of this sequence is a woman aged 55-69 years with multiple sclerosis. The chain carries TRBV2 and TRBJ2-7; perhaps TRBD1 as D (6 bases). The material sequenced was PBMCs. CDR3 sequence: CASSGDISYEQYF. CDR3 sequence (DNA): TGTGCCAGCAGTGGGGACATTTCCTACGAGCAGTACTTC.